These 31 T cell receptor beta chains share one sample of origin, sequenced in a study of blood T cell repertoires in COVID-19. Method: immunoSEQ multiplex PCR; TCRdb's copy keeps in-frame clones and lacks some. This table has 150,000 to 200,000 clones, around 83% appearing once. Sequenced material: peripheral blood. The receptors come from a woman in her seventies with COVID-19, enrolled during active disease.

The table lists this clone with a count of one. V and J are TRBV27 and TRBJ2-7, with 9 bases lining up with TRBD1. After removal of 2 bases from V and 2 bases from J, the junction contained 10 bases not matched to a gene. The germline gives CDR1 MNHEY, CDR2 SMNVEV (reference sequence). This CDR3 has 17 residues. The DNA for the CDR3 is TGTGCCAGCAGTTTAATAGAACCGAGACAGGGGGCCTACGAGCAGTACTTC. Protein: CASSLIEPRQGAYEQYF.

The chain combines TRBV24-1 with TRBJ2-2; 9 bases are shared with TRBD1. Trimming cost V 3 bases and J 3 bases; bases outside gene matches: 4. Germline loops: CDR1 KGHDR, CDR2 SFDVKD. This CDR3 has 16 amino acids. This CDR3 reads CATSDPRTGDTGELFF. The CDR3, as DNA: TGTGCCACCAGTGATCCCCGGACAGGGGACACCGGGGAGCTGTTTTTT.

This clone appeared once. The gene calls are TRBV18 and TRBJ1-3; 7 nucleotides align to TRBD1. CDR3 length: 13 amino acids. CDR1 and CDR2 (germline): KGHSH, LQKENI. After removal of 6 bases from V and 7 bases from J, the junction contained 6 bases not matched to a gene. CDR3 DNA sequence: TGTGCCAGCTCCCCGGGACAGTCGAACACCATATATTTT. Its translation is CASSPGQSNTIYF. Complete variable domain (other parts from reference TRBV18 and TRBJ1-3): NAGVMQNPRHLVRRRGQEARLRCSPMKGHSHVYWYRQLPEEGLKFMVYLQKENIIDESGMPKERFSAEFPKEGPSILRIQQVVRGDSAAYFCASSPGQSNTIYFGEGSWLTVV.

The CDR3 is CASSSGLAVNEQFF. CDR3 DNA sequence: TGTGCCAGCTCCTCGGGACTAGCGGTCAATGAGCAGTTCTTC. The chain combines TRBV18 with TRBJ2-1; 11 bases are shared with TRBD2. Germline CDR1 reads KGHSH; CDR2 reads LQKENI. The CDR3 extends over 14 amino acids. The J segment lost 6 bases and the V segment lost 6 bases, leaving 4 bases of the junction unmatched.

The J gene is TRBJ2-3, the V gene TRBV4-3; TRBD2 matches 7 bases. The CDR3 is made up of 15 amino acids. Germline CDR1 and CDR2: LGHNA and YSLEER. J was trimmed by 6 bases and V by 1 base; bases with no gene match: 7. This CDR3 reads CASSQGLAAVDTQYF. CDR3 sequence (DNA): TGCGCCAGCAGCCAAGGCCTAGCGGCGGTGGATACGCAGTATTTT.

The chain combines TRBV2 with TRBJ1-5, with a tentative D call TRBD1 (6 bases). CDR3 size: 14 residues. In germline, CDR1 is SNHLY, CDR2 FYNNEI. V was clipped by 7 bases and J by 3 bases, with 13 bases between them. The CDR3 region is CASTPTGANQPQHF. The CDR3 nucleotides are TGTGCCAGCACCCCGACAGGAGCCAATCAGCCCCAGCATTTT. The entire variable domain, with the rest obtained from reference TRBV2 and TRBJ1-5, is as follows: EPEVTQTPSHQVTQMGQEVILRCVPISNHLYFYWYRQILGQKVEFLVSFYNNEISEKSEIFDDQFSVERPDGSNFTLKIRSTKLEDSAMYFCASTPTGANQPQHFGDGTRLSIL.

CDR3 amino acids: CATSSRVTSGNYNEQFF. The CDR3 coding sequence is TGTGCCACCAGCTCACGAGTGACTAGCGGGAACTACAATGAGCAGTTCTTC. This sequence joins TRBV15 and TRBJ2-1, with 11 bases matching TRBD2. The CDR3 spans 17 residues. Unmatched junction bases numbered 9, after V lost 5 bases and J lost 3 bases. Germline V gene data show CDR1 as LNHNV and CDR2 as YYDKDF (reference sequence). The whole variable domain, filled in from reference TRBV15 and TRBJ2-1, reads DAMVIQNPRYQVTQFGKPVTLSCSQTLNHNVMYWYQQKSSQAPKLLFHYYDKDFNNEADTPDNFQSRRPNTSFCFLDIRSPGLGDTAMYLCATSSRVTSGNYNEQFFGPGTRLTVL.

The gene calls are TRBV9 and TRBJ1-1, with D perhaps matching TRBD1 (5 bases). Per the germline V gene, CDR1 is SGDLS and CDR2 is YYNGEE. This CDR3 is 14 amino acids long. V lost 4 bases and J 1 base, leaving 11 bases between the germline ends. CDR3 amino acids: CASSITDRNTEAFF. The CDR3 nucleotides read TGTGCCAGCAGCATCACCGACAGGAACACTGAAGCTTTCTTT. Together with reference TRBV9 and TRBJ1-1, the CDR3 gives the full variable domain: DSGVTQTPKHLITATGQRVTLRCSPRSGDLSVYWYQQSLDQGLQFLIQYYNGEERAKGNILERFSAQQFPDLHSELNLSSLELGDSALYFCASSITDRNTEAFFGQGTRLTVV.

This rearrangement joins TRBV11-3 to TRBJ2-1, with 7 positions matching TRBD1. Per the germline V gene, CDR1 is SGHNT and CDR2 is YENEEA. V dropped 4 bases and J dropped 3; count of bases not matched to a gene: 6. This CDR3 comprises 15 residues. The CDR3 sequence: CASSSRQGVYNEQFF. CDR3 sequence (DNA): TGTGCCAGCAGCTCGCGACAGGGAGTCTACAATGAGCAGTTCTTC.

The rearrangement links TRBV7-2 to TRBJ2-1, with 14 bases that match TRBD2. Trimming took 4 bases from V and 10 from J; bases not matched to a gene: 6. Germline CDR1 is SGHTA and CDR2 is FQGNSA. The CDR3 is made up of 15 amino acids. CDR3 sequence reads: CASSSGLAGGGEQFF. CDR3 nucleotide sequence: TGTGCCAGCAGCTCAGGACTAGCGGGGGGTGGGGAGCAGTTCTTC.

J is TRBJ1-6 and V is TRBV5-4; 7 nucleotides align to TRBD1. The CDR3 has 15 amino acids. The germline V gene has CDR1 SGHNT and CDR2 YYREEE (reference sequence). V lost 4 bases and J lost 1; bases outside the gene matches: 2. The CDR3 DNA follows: TGTGCCAGCAGCAGGGACAGTTCCTATAATTCACCCCTCCACTTT. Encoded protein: CASSRDSSYNSPLHF.

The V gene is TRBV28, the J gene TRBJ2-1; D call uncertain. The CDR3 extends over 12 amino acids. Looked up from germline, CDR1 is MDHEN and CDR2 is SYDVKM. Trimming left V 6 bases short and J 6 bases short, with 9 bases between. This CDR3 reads CASRVTRNEQFF. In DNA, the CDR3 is TGTGCCAGCAGGGTCACTCGCAATGAGCAGTTCTTC.

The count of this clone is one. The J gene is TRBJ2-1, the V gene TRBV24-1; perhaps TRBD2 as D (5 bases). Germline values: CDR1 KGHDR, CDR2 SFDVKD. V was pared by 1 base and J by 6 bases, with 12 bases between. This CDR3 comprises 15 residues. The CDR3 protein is CATSDFEIGSNEQFF. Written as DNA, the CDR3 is TGTGCCACCAGTGATTTCGAAATTGGGAGCAATGAGCAGTTCTTC.

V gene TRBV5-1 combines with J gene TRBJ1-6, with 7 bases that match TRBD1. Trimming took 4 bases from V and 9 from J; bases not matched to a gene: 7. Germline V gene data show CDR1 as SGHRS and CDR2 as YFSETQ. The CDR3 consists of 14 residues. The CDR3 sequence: CASSERDRSSPLHF. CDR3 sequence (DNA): TGCGCCAGCAGCGAGAGGGACAGATCTTCACCCCTCCACTTT.

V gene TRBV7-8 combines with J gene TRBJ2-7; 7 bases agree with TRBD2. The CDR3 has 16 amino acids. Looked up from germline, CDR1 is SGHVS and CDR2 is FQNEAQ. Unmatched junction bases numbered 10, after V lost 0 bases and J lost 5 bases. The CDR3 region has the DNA TGTGCCAGCAGCTTAGCGTGGGTCGGGAGGAGCGACGAGCAGTACTTC. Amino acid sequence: CASSLAWVGRSDEQYF.

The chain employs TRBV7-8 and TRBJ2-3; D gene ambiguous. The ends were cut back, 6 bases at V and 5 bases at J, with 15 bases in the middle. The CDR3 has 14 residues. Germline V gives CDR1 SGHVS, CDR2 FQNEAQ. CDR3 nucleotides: TGTGCCAGCAGTTCTTCCCTACTCGAAGATACGCAGTATTTT. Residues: CASSSSLLEDTQYF.

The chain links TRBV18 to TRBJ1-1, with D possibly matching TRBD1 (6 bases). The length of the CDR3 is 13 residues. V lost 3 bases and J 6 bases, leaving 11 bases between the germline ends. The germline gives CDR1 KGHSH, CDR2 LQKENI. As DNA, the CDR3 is TGTGCCAGCTCACCCGACAGGCATTCTGAAGCTTTCTTT. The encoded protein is CASSPDRHSEAFF.

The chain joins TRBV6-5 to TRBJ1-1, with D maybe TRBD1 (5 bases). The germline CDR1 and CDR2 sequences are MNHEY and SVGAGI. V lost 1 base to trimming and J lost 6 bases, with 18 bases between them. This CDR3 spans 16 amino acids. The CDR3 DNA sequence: TGTGCCAGCAGTTACTTGGTTGGTGGGGTACAGGCTGAAGCTTTCTTT. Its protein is CASSYLVGGVQAEAFF.

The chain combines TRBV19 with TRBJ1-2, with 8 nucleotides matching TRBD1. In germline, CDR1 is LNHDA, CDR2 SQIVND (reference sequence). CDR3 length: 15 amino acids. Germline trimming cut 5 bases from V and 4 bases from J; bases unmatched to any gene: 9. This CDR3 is CASSVQGGALYGYTF. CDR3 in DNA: TGTGCCAGTAGTGTACAGGGGGGAGCCCTCTATGGCTACACCTTC.

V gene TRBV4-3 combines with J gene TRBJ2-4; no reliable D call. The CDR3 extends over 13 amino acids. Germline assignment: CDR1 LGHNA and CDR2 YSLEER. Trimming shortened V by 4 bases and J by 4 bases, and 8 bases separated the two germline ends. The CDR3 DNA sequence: TGCGCCAGCAGCCTCCAGAGGAAAAACATTCAGTACTTC. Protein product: CASSLQRKNIQYF.

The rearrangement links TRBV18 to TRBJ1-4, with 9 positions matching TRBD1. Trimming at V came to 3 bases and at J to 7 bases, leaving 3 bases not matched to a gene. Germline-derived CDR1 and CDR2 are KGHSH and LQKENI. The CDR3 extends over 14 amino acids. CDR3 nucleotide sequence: TGTGCCAGCTCACCCACAGGGGGCAGTGAAAAACTGTTTTTT. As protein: CASSPTGGSEKLFF.

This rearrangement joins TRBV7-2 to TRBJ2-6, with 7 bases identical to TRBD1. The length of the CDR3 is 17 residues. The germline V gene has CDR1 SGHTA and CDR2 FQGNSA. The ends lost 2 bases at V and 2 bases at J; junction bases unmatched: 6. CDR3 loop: CASSLMSQGAGANVLTF. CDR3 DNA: TGTGCCAGCAGCTTAATGTCTCAGGGGGCTGGGGCCAACGTCCTGACTTTC.

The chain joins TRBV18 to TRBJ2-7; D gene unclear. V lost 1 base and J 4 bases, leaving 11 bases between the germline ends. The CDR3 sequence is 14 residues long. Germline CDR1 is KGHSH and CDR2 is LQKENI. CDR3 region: CASSPRSLTYEQYF. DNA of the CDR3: TGTGCCAGCTCACCACGGAGTCTAACTTACGAGCAGTACTTC.

The CDR3 here is CASATSGSWGQYF. The CDR3, as DNA: TGTGCCAGCGCGACTAGCGGGAGCTGGGGGCAGTACTTC. The J gene is TRBJ2-7, the V gene TRBV28; 12 positions match TRBD2. In germline, CDR1 is MDHEN, CDR2 SYDVKM. V shed 8 bases and J 9 bases; nucleotides not matched to a gene: 8. The CDR3 length is 13 residues.

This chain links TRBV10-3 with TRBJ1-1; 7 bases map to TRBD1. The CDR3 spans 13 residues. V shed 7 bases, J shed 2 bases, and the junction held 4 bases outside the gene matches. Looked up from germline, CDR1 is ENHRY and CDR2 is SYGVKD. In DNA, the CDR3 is TGTGCCATCAATAGACAGGGCAACACTGAAGCTTTCTTT. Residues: CAINRQGNTEAFF.

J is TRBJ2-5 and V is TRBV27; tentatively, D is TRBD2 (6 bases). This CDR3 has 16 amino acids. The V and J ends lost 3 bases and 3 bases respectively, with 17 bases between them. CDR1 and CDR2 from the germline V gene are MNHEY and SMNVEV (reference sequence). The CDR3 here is CASSFLAGSGEETQYF. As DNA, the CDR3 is TGTGCCAGCAGTTTTTTGGCGGGGAGTGGGGAAGAGACCCAGTACTTC.

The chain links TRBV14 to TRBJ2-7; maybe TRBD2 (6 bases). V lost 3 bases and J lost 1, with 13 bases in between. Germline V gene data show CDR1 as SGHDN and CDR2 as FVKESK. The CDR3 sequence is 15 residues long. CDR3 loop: CASSQGLLGSYEQYF. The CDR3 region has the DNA TGTGCCAGCAGCCAGGGACTTCTCGGTTCCTACGAGCAGTACTTC.

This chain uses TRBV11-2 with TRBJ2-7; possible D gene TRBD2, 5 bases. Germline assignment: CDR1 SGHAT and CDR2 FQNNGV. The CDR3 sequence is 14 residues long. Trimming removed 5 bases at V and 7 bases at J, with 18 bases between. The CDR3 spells CASSPRRRLGEQYF. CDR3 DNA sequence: TGTGCCAGCAGCCCCAGGAGGAGGTTGGGGGAGCAGTACTTC. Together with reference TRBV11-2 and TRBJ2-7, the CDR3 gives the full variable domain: EAGVAQSPRYKIIEKRQSVAFWCNPISGHATLYWYQQILGQGPKLLIQFQNNGVVDDSQLPKDRFSAERLKGVDSTLKIQPAKLEDSAVYLCASSPRRRLGEQYFGPGTRLTVT.

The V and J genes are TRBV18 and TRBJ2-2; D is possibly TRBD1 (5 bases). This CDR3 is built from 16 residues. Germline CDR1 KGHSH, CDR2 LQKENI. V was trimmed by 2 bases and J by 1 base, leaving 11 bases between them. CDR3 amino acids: CASSPRLTENTGELFF. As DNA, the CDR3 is TGTGCCAGCTCACCAAGGTTGACAGAGAACACCGGGGAGCTGTTTTTT. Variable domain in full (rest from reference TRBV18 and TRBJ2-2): NAGVMQNPRHLVRRRGQEARLRCSPMKGHSHVYWYRQLPEEGLKFMVYLQKENIIDESGMPKERFSAEFPKEGPSILRIQQVVRGDSAAYFCASSPRLTENTGELFFGEGSRLTVL.

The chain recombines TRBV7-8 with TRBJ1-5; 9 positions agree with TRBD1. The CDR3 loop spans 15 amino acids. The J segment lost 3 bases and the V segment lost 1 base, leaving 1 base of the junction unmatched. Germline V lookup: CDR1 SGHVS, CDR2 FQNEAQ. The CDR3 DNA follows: TGTGCCAGCAGCTTAGGGGACAGGGACAATCAGCCCCAGCATTTT. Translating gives CASSLGDRDNQPQHF.

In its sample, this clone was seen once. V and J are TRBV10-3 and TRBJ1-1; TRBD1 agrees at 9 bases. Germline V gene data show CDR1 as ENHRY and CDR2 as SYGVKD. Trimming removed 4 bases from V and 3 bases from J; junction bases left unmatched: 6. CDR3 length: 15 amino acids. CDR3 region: CAISGSRTGDTEAFF. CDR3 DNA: TGTGCCATCAGTGGGTCGAGGACAGGGGACACTGAAGCTTTCTTT.